This T cell receptor beta chain was documented in a study of control samples from healthy donors and cancer patients. V dropped 3 bases and J dropped 2; count of bases not matched to a gene: 8. The CDR3 runs to 18 residues. Per germline, CDR1 KGHSH and CDR2 LQKENI. Libraries were prepared by immunoSEQ multiplex PCR; TCRdb keeps only in-frame clonotypes and omits some of them. In the table there are 100,000 to 150,000 clones, 85% to 95% of which are singletons. This clonotype was sampled from an older man with head and neck cancer. The chain joins TRBV18 to TRBJ2-5, with TRBD2 matching 14 bases. Sample: PBMCs. CDR3 sequence reads: CASSPGTSGGSRQETQYF. The CDR3, as DNA: TGTGCCAGCTCACCCGGGACTAGCGGGGGAAGCAGGCAAGAGACCCAGTACTTC.